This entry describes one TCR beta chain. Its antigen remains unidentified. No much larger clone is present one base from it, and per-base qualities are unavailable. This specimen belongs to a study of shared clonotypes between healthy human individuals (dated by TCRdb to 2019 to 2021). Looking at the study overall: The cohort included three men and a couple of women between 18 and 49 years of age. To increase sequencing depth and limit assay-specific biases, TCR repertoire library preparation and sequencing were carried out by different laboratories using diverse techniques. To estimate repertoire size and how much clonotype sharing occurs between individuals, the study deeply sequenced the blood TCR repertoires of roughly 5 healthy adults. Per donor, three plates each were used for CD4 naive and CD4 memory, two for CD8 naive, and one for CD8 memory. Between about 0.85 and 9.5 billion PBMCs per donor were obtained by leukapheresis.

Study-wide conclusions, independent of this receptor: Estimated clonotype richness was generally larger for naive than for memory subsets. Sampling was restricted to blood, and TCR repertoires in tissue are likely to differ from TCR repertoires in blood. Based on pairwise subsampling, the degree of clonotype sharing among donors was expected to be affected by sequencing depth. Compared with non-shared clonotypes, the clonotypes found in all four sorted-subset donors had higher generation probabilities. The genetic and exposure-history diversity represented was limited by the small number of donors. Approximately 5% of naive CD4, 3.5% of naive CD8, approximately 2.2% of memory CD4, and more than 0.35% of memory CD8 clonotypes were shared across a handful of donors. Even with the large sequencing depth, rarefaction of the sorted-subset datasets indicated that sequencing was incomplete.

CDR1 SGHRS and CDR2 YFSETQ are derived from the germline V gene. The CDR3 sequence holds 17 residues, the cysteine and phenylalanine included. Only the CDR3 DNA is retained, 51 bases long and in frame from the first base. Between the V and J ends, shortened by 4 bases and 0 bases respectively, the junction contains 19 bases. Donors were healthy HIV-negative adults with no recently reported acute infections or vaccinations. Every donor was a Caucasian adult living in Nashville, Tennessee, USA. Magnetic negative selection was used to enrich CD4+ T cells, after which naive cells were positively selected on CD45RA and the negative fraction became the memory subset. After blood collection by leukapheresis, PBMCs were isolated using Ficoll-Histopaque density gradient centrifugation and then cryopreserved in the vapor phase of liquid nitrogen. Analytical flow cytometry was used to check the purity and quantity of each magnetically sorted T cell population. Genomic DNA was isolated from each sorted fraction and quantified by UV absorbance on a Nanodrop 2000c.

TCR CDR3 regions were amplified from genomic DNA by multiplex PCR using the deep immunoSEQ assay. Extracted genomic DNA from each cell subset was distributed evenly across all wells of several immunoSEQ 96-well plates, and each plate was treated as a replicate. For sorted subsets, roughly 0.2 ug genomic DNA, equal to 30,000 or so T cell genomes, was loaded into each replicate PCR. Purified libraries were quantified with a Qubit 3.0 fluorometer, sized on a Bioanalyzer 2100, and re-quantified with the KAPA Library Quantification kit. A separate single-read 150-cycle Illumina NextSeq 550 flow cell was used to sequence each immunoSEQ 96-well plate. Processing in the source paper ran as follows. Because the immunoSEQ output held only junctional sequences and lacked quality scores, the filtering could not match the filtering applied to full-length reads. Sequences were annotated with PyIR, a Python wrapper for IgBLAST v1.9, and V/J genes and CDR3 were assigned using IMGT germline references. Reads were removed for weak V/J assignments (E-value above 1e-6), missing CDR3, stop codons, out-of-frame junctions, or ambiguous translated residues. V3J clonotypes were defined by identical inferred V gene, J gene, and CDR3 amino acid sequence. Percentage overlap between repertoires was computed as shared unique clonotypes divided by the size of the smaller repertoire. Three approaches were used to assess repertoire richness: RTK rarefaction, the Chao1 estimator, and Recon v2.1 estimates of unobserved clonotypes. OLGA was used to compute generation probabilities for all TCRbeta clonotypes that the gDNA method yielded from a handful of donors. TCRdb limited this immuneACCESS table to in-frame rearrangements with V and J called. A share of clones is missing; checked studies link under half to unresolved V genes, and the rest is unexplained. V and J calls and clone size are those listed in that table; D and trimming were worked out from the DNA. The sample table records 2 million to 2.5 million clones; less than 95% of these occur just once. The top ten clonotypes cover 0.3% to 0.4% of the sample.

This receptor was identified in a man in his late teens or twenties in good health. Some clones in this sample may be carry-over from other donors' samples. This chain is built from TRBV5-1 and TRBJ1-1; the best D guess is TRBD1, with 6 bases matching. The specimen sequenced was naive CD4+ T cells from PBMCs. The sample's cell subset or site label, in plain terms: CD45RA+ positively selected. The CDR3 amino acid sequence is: CASSAIGTRPMNTEAFF. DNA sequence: TGCGCCAGCAGCGCAATCGGGACAAGACCCATGAACACTGAAGCTTTCTTT.